These 30 T cell receptor beta chains were sequenced from one sample in a study of blood T cell repertoires in COVID-19. Here immunoSEQ multiplex PCR was the method, and the copy in TCRdb shows in-frame clones only, minus some. This sample has over 25,000 clones; 84% occur once, and the top ten carry more than 10%. Sequences were obtained from peripheral blood. All receptors come from a human donor in a cohort sampled during active COVID-19.

The V call is TRBV3-1 (or the pseudogene TRBV3-2), the J call TRBJ2-7; TRBD2 matches 8 bases. The germline V gene encodes CDR1 LGHDT and CDR2 YNNKEL (reference sequence). V gave up 1 base and J gave up 5 bases; unmatched junction bases: 7. This CDR3 is 15 amino acids long. CDR3 residues: CASSQAEAGVDEQYF. In DNA, the CDR3 is TGTGCCAGCAGCCAAGCGGAAGCGGGGGTGGACGAGCAGTACTTC.

The chain links TRBV12-3 or TRBV12-4 to TRBJ1-1, with D perhaps TRBD1 (5 bases). Trimming removed 7 bases from V and 5 bases from J, with 8 bases in between. This CDR3 spans 11 amino acids. CDR3 nucleotide sequence: TGTGCCAGCATCCGGGGGACTGAAGCTTTCTTT. It encodes CASIRGTEAFF.

The chain combines TRBV29-1 with TRBJ2-7; the match to TRBD2 covers 9 bases. In germline, CDR1 is SQVTM, CDR2 ANQGSEA. J lost 4 bases, V lost 6 bases, and 7 bases had no gene match. This CDR3 is built from 13 residues. The CDR3 region has the DNA TGCAGCGTGACGTCTAGCGGGGTTTACGAGCAGTACTTC. This encodes CSVTSSGVYEQYF.

V and J are TRBV7-3 and TRBJ2-1; 11 positions agree with TRBD2. The ends lost 1 base at V and 6 bases at J; junction bases unmatched: 2. CDR1 and CDR2 from the germline V gene are SGHTA and FQGTGA. This CDR3 has 15 amino acids. The CDR3 DNA follows: TGTGCCAGCAGCTTAAAGGGACTAGCGGCCAATGAGCAGTTCTTC. It encodes CASSLKGLAANEQFF.

The V gene is TRBV6-2 or TRBV6-3, the J gene TRBJ2-5; 11 bases match TRBD2. Germline lookup yields CDR1 MNHEY and CDR2 SVGEGT. The CDR3 is made up of 15 amino acids. Trimming took 4 bases from V and 2 from J; bases not matched to a gene: 3. The CDR3 sequence: CASSSRLAGQETQYF. The CDR3 DNA reads as TGTGCCAGCAGTTCTCGACTAGCGGGGCAAGAGACCCAGTACTTC.

The rearrangement links TRBV29-1 to TRBJ1-2, with a weak D call TRBD1 (6 bases). V was cut by 7 bases and J by 3 bases, with 12 bases left in between. This CDR3 comprises 12 residues. CDR1 SQVTM and CDR2 ANQGSEA come from the germline V gene. The CDR3 here is CSANRVDYGYTF. As DNA, the CDR3 is TGCAGCGCCAACAGGGTCGACTATGGCTACACCTTC.

The chain carries TRBV13 and TRBJ2-7; weak D call: TRBD1 (6 bases). CDR1 and CDR2 from the germline V gene are PRHDT and FYEKMQ (reference sequence). The V end lost 1 base, the J end lost 0 bases, and 10 bases lay between the germline ends. The length of the CDR3 is 15 residues. The CDR3 loop reads CASSLDRAFSYEQYF. The CDR3 bases are TGTGCCAGCAGCTTAGACAGGGCGTTCTCCTACGAGCAGTACTTC.

The genes are TRBV30 and TRBJ2-3; TRBD2 matches at 13 bases. Trimming removed 3 bases from V and 2 bases from J; junction bases left unmatched: 11. Germline CDR1 and CDR2: GTSNPN and SVGIG (reference sequence). The CDR3 covers 18 residues. In DNA form, the CDR3 reads TGTGCCTGGAGCCAACCGGGACTAGCGGGGAGCTACACAGATACGCAGTATTTT. Translated: CAWSQPGLAGSYTDTQYF.

The chain is built from TRBV2 and TRBJ1-1; perhaps TRBD1 as D (5 bases). Germline-derived CDR1 and CDR2 are SNHLY and FYNNEI. There are 12 residues in the CDR3. V was trimmed by 8 bases and J by 10 bases, leaving 17 bases between them. CDR3 sequence: CASRGDSAGAFF. In DNA form, the CDR3 reads TGTGCCAGCCGGGGGGATTCGGCGGGAGCTTTCTTT.

This clone was found once. The chain has TRBV6-5 and TRBJ1-2; D might be TRBD1 (5 bases). Germline CDR1 is MNHEY and CDR2 is SVGAGI. V was trimmed by 0 bases and J by 3 bases, leaving 8 bases between them. CDR3 length: 14 amino acids. DNA of the CDR3: TGTGCCAGCAGTTACTCAGGGGCTGACTATGGCTACACCTTC. Translated, it gives CASSYSGADYGYTF.

The chain recombines TRBV5-1 with TRBJ2-7, with 7 bases lining up with TRBD1. CDR1 is SGHRS and CDR2 is YFSETQ in the germline V gene. The V segment lost 4 bases and the J segment 2 bases; nucleotides outside the gene matches: 3. The CDR3 runs 13 residues. CDR3 DNA sequence: TGCGCCAGCAGCATAGGACAGGCCTACGAGCAGTACTTC. Translating gives CASSIGQAYEQYF. Together with reference TRBV5-1 and TRBJ2-7, the CDR3 gives the full variable domain: KAGVTQTPRYLIKTRGQQVTLSCSPISGHRSVSWYQQTPGQGLQFLFEYFSETQRNKGNFPGRFSGRQFSNSRSEMNVSTLELGDSALYLCASSIGQAYEQYFGPGTRLTVT.

The chain uses TRBV28 and TRBJ1-3; a possible D gene is TRBD1 (5 bases). Germline V CDR1 and CDR2: MDHEN, SYDVKM. The V end lost 7 bases, the J end lost 0 bases, and 10 bases lay between the germline ends. The CDR3 has 14 residues. The CDR3 spells CASIAGDSGNTIYF. CDR3 coding DNA: TGTGCCAGCATCGCGGGGGACTCTGGAAACACCATATATTTT. The whole variable domain, remainder taken from reference TRBV28 and TRBJ1-3, is DVKVTQSSRYLVKRTGEKVFLECVQDMDHENMFWYRQDPGLGLRLIYFSYDVKMKEKGDIPEGYSVSREKKERFSLILESASTNQTSMYLCASIAGDSGNTIYFGEGSWLTVV.

In this sample, this clone turned up once. The gene calls are TRBV19 and TRBJ2-7; D gene uncertain. V was shortened by 3 bases and J by 2 bases, with 8 bases between the two germline ends. CDR1 and CDR2 from the germline V gene are LNHDA and SQIVND (reference sequence). The CDR3 extends over 13 amino acids. CDR3 sequence (DNA): TGTGCCAGTAGTATTACTGCAACCTACGAGCAGTACTTC. Its protein product is CASSITATYEQYF.

The V gene is TRBV5-1, the J gene TRBJ1-6; 7 nucleotides match TRBD1. This CDR3 comprises 16 residues. Germline CDR1 and CDR2: SGHRS and YFSETQ. The trim removed 4 bases at V and 0 bases at J, leaving 4 bases unmatched. The chain's CDR3 is CASSQQGSSYNSPLHF. For the CDR3, the DNA is TGCGCCAGCAGCCAACAGGGGAGCTCCTATAATTCACCCCTCCACTTT.

V and J are TRBV5-5 and TRBJ2-2, with D unclear. This CDR3 has 17 amino acids. V lost 0 bases and J lost 5, with 17 bases in between. The germline V gene encodes CDR1 SGHKS and CDR2 YYEKEE (reference sequence). The CDR3 bases are TGTGCCAGCAGCTTGGGTCTGAGAAACAGTCTTACCGGGGAGCTGTTTTTT. This gives the protein CASSLGLRNSLTGELFF. Together with reference TRBV5-5 and TRBJ2-2, the CDR3 gives the full variable domain: DAGVTQSPTHLIKTRGQQVTLRCSPISGHKSVSWYQQVLGQGPQFIFQYYEKEERGRGNFPDRFSARQFPNYSSELNVNALLLGDSALYLCASSLGLRNSLTGELFFGEGSRLTVL.

The chain has TRBV6-1 and TRBJ2-7; D not certain. The V end was cut by 1 base, the J end by 3 bases, with 7 bases between. The CDR3 runs to 13 residues. Germline lookup yields CDR1 MNHNS and CDR2 SASEGT. The CDR3 region has the DNA TGTGCCAGCAGTGAAGGTCCTAACTACGAGCAGTACTTC. Protein sequence: CASSEGPNYEQYF.

This clone was seen a handful of times. The rearrangement links TRBV11-2 to TRBJ1-5; 9 bases are a match to TRBD1. This CDR3 spans 14 amino acids. With 1 base clipped from V and 8 bases from J, the junction kept 3 bases outside the gene matches. In germline, CDR1 is SGHAT, CDR2 FQNNGV. The CDR3 here is CASSLGQGGEPQHF. In DNA form, the CDR3 reads TGTGCCAGCAGCTTAGGACAGGGGGGAGAGCCCCAGCATTTT.

The count of this clone is one. The rearrangement uses TRBV6-5 and TRBJ2-7, with D possibly TRBD1 on 5 matching bases. The V and J ends lost 6 bases and 6 bases respectively, with 21 bases between them. CDR3 length equals 15 residues. CDR1 is MNHEY, CDR2 SVGAGI, per germline. The CDR3 is CASRTTDSDSLEQYF. CDR3 bases: TGTGCCAGCAGGACGACAGACTCTGATTCTCTCGAGCAGTACTTC.

This rearrangement joins TRBV29-1 to TRBJ2-1; no reliable D call. Germline assignment: CDR1 SQVTM and CDR2 ANQGSEA. CDR3 length: 13 residues. Trimming removed 8 bases at V and 0 bases at J, with 11 bases between. CDR3 sequence: CSLQESSYNEQFF. In DNA, the CDR3 is TGCAGCCTCCAGGAAAGCTCCTACAATGAGCAGTTCTTC.

J is TRBJ1-2 and V is TRBV5-1; D call uncertain. There are 14 residues in the CDR3. Germline CDR1 reads SGHRS; CDR2 reads YFSETQ. Trimming shortened V by 0 bases and J by 8 bases, and 14 bases separated the two germline ends. The CDR3 nucleotides are TGCGCCAGCAGCTTGGTCGGGATGGGATCCGGCTACACCTTC. This codes for CASSLVGMGSGYTF. Together with reference TRBV5-1 and TRBJ1-2, the CDR3 gives the full variable domain: KAGVTQTPRYLIKTRGQQVTLSCSPISGHRSVSWYQQTPGQGLQFLFEYFSETQRNKGNFPGRFSGRQFSNSRSEMNVSTLELGDSALYLCASSLVGMGSGYTFGSGTRLTVV.

The chain is built from TRBV6-5 and TRBJ1-2, with a tentative D call TRBD1 (5 bases). The CDR3 has 13 residues. Germline V CDR1 and CDR2: MNHEY, SVGAGI. V was cut by 6 bases and J by 6 bases, with 14 bases left in between. The CDR3 DNA reads TGTGCCAGCAGGGATCCTGGACATAATGGCTACACCTTC. Amino acid sequence: CASRDPGHNGYTF.

The chain combines TRBV30 with TRBJ2-1; TRBD1 might be the D (6 bases). Germline CDR1 is GTSNPN and CDR2 is SVGIG (reference sequence). CDR3 length equals 13 residues. The V end lost 0 bases, the J end lost 8 bases, and 11 bases lay between the germline ends. The CDR3 is CAWSVLGGDEQFF. CDR3 bases: TGTGCCTGGAGTGTACTAGGGGGAGATGAGCAGTTCTTC.

The chain combines TRBV2 with TRBJ2-7, with 8 nucleotides matching TRBD2. Germline CDR1 and CDR2: SNHLY and FYNNEI. The trim removed 6 bases at V and 1 base at J, leaving 5 bases unmatched. This CDR3 has 14 residues. CDR3 in DNA: TGTGCCAGCAGGACGGGAGGGGGGTCCTACGAGCAGTACTTC. Protein product: CASRTGGGSYEQYF.

This chain links TRBV4-3 with TRBJ1-1, with D maybe TRBD1 (5 bases). The germline CDR1 and CDR2 sequences are LGHNA and YSLEER. V was trimmed by 4 bases and J by 5 bases, leaving 17 bases between them. The CDR3 runs to 15 residues. The CDR3 here is CASSPSYRLGTEAFF. CDR3 coding DNA: TGCGCCAGCAGCCCCTCGTACAGGCTAGGGACTGAAGCTTTCTTT.

The J gene is TRBJ1-1, the V gene TRBV3-1 (or the pseudogene TRBV3-2); 11 bases are shared with TRBD1. The CDR3 is made up of 11 amino acids. From germline, CDR1 is LGHDT and CDR2 YNNKEL (reference sequence). V trimming: 9 bases; J trimming: 10 bases; junction bases outside the gene matches: 4. DNA of the CDR3: TGTGCCAGAGCCGGACAGGGGGCAGCTTTCTTT. It is translated as CARAGQGAAFF.

The V gene is TRBV19, the J gene TRBJ2-7, with D unresolved. Looked up from germline, CDR1 is LNHDA and CDR2 is SQIVND (reference sequence). This CDR3 is built from 14 residues. V was cut by 3 bases and J by 0 bases, with 9 bases left in between. The CDR3 DNA reads TGTGCCAGTAGTATCTACTCTAGCTCCTACGAGCAGTACTTC. This sequence encodes CASSIYSSSYEQYF.

This chain uses TRBV6-6 with TRBJ2-2; 12 positions agree with TRBD2. The CDR3 runs to 20 residues. After removal of 6 bases from V and 6 bases from J, the junction contained 20 bases not matched to a gene. Germline CDR1 MNHNY, CDR2 SVGAGI (reference sequence). The CDR3 region is CASSFPTSGGKGRWAGELFF. The CDR3 DNA reads as TGTGCCAGCAGCTTCCCTACTAGCGGGGGGAAAGGGCGGTGGGCCGGGGAGCTGTTTTTT.

The chain has TRBV28 and TRBJ2-5; the D gene is possibly TRBD2 (5 bases). Deletions cut 5 bases from V and 5 bases from J, with 18 bases between. Germline V gene data show CDR1 as MDHEN and CDR2 as SYDVKM. CDR3 length equals 15 residues. CDR3 DNA sequence: TGTGCCAGCAGTCCGACCGTCTTACGGAGGGAGACCCAGTACTTC. Amino acid sequence: CASSPTVLRRETQYF.

This rearrangement joins TRBV6-2 or TRBV6-3 to TRBJ2-2, with 11 nucleotides matching TRBD1. V lost 0 bases, J lost 4 bases, and 1 base stayed unmatched. The CDR3 runs to 16 residues. Per the germline V gene, CDR1 is MNHEY and CDR2 is SVGEGT. This CDR3 is CASSYSDRGLTGELFF. In DNA form, the CDR3 reads TGTGCCAGCAGTTACTCGGACAGGGGGCTCACCGGGGAGCTGTTTTTT.

V usage is TRBV5-1 and J usage is TRBJ2-7, with 12 bases that match TRBD1. The CDR3 is 14 amino acids. Germline CDR1 and CDR2: SGHRS and YFSETQ. Germline trimming cut 3 bases from V and 6 bases from J; bases unmatched to any gene: 4. DNA of the CDR3: TGCGCCAGCAGCTGGGGACAGGGGGCTGGCGAGCAGTACTTC. Encoded protein: CASSWGQGAGEQYF.